Each of the 20 T cell receptor beta chains below was sequenced from the same sample in a study of identical twins. TCRdb recomputed calls from the 5' RACE reads with MiXCR, one row per CDR3 protein. In the table there are approximately 550,000 distinct CDR3 sequences, under 25% of which are singletons. These sequences were also reported in another study, on yellow fever vaccine responses in identical twins.

The sample taken for sequencing was CD4+ T cells sorted from blood. The receptor set was obtained from a woman between 18 and 29 years old in good health.

V gene TRBV29-1 combines with J gene TRBJ2-6; 8 bases align to TRBD1. The trim removed 5 bases at V and 1 base at J, leaving 10 bases unmatched. The CDR3 sequence is 17 residues long. Germline V gene lookup returns CDR1 SQVTM and CDR2 ANQGSEA. Here the CDR3 reads CSVSYGRGLSGANVLTF. CDR3 bases: TGCAGCGTTTCTTATGGCAGGGGGCTATCTGGGGCCAACGTCCTGACTTTC.

This clonotype was observed a few times. The CDR3 bases are TGTGCCAGCAGTGAATTAGAGAGAGTGAACACCGGGGAGCTGTTTTTT. Translating gives CASSELERVNTGELFF. The rearrangement joins TRBV6-1 to TRBJ2-2; D is unresolved. The CDR3 consists of 16 residues. CDR1 MNHNS and CDR2 SASEGT come from the germline V gene. With 2 bases removed from V and 1 base from J, the gap between germline ends came to 11 bases.

The sample holds many counts of this clonotype. The V and J genes are TRBV7-8 and TRBJ2-4; D call uncertain. Looked up from germline, CDR1 is SGHVS and CDR2 is FQNEAQ. This CDR3 region has 17 residues. Trimming pared 2 bases from V and 0 bases from J, leaving 14 bases between. The CDR3 region has the DNA TGTGCCAGCAGCTTATCCGGTGGGCTATTAGCCAAAAACATTCAGTACTTC. Its protein is CASSLSGGLLAKNIQYF.

The chain carries TRBV2 and TRBJ2-1; TRBD1 or TRBD2 may be the D gene (5 bases each). CDR3 length equals 13 residues. V was shortened by 7 bases and J by 6 bases, with 13 bases between the two germline ends. CDR1 SNHLY and CDR2 FYNNEI come from the germline V gene. The CDR3 DNA sequence: TGTGCCAGCAATTCCCCAGGGAGCAATGAGCAGTTCTTC. Translating it yields CASNSPGSNEQFF. Full variable domain (rest looked up from reference TRBV2 and TRBJ2-1): EPEVTQTPSHQVTQMGQEVILRCVPISNHLYFYWYRQILGQKVEFLVSFYNNEISEKSEIFDDQFSVERPDGSNFTLKIRSTKLEDSAMYFCASNSPGSNEQFFGPGTRLTVL.

The chain employs TRBV15 and TRBJ2-7, with D unclear. Germline CDR1 LNHNV, CDR2 YYDKDF (reference sequence). V lost 0 bases, J lost 3 bases, and 15 bases lay in between. The CDR3 runs 16 residues. In DNA, the CDR3 is TGTGCCACCAGCAGAGAGAGGCAAAGTCGGTTCTACGAGCAGTACTTC. Its protein product is CATSRERQSRFYEQYF.

This clonotype was observed a handful of times. The rearrangement joins TRBV5-8 to TRBJ2-4; 8 bases are shared with TRBD2. Germline lookup yields CDR1 SGHTS and CDR2 YDEGEE. The V segment lost 4 bases and the J segment 0 bases; nucleotides outside the gene matches: 9. This CDR3 contains 17 residues. CDR3 nucleotides: TGTGCCAGCAGCATCTCCGGGACTAGTTTAGCCAAAAACATTCAGTACTTC. Its translation is CASSISGTSLAKNIQYF.

CDR3 coding DNA: TGTGCCAGCAGCAAAGGGAGGACTAGCGGGAGGAACATTCAGTACTTC. Amino acid sequence: CASSKGRTSGRNIQYF. This chain uses TRBV21-1 with TRBJ2-4; no check of the table's D call, TRBD2, against the DNA was made. TRBV21-1 is tagged as a pseudogene. The CDR3 runs to 16 residues.

This rearrangement joins TRBV12-3 or TRBV12-4 to TRBJ2-5; TRBD2 matches 7 bases. V lost 6 bases and J lost 5; bases outside the gene matches: 12. There are 15 residues in the CDR3. The CDR3 here is CASSSIIAGGETQYF. CDR3 bases: TGTGCCAGCAGCTCCATTATAGCGGGTGGGGAGACCCAGTACTTC.

The chain is built from TRBV6-5 and TRBJ1-4, with D hard to call. There are 14 residues in the CDR3. V gave up 2 bases and J gave up 6 bases, with 10 bases separating them. In germline, CDR1 is MNHEY, CDR2 SVGAGI. The CDR3 DNA follows: TGTGCCAGCAGTTACCGGCGAGGCGATGAAAAACTGTTTTTT. Its translation: CASSYRRGDEKLFF.

V and J are TRBV6-5 and TRBJ1-2, with D unresolved. This CDR3 comprises 13 residues. CDR1 MNHEY and CDR2 SVGAGI come from the germline V gene. V dropped 2 bases and J dropped 4 bases, with 8 bases sitting between them. In DNA form, the CDR3 reads TGTGCCAGCAGTTACAAGCTCGGCTATGGCTACACCTTC. Amino acids: CASSYKLGYGYTF.

This chain joins TRBV6-5 and TRBJ2-7; 10 bases align to TRBD2. Per germline, CDR1 MNHEY and CDR2 SVGAGI. The V gene end was trimmed by 2 bases and the J gene end by 4 bases; junction bases not matched to a gene: 8. The CDR3 contains 16 residues. DNA of the CDR3: TGTGCCAGCAGTTACCATCGGACTAGCGGCCTATACGAGCAGTACTTC. This encodes CASSYHRTSGLYEQYF.

The CDR3 DNA sequence: TGTGCCAGCAGCTTGAGGGCCTTCGGTACTAATGAGCAGTTCTTC. Translated: CASSLRAFGTNEQFF. The V call is TRBV7-3, the J call TRBJ2-1, with a tentative D call TRBD2 (5 bases). Germline V gene lookup returns CDR1 SGHTA and CDR2 FQGTGA. The CDR3 extends over 15 amino acids. V was trimmed by 3 bases and J by 7 bases, leaving 16 bases between them.

This clonotype was observed a few times. The gene calls are TRBV24-1 and TRBJ2-1; tentatively, D is TRBD2 (6 bases). The V and J ends lost 9 bases and 5 bases respectively, with 7 bases between them. There are 11 residues in the CDR3. Germline V gene sequence: CDR1 KGHDR, CDR2 SFDVKD. In DNA, the CDR3 is TGTGCCACCGGGACTCACAATGAGCAGTTCTTC. Translation: CATGTHNEQFF.

The rearrangement joins TRBV24-1 to TRBJ2-3, with 10 bases that match TRBD2. V dropped 5 bases and J dropped 5; count of bases not matched to a gene: 6. Germline CDR1 KGHDR, CDR2 SFDVKD. The CDR3 is made up of 15 amino acids. CDR3 DNA sequence: TGTGCCACCAGTGCAGGGGTAGCGGGGGGAGATACGCAGTATTTT. It is translated as CATSAGVAGGDTQYF.

The J gene is TRBJ2-5, the V gene TRBV5-5, with 15 bases identical to TRBD2. The CDR3 has 18 amino acids. The V and J ends lost 0 bases and 0 bases, in that order; junction bases with no gene match: 3. Germline CDR1 SGHKS, CDR2 YYEKEE (reference sequence). CDR3 amino acids: CASSLEGTSGGYQETQYF. The CDR3 DNA reads TGTGCCAGCAGCTTGGAAGGGACTAGCGGGGGGTACCAAGAGACCCAGTACTTC.

This clonotype was counted a few times. The chain links TRBV3-1 to TRBJ2-2, with a weak D call TRBD2 (6 bases). The germline gives CDR1 LGHDT, CDR2 YNNKEL (reference sequence). V lost 2 bases and J 5 bases, leaving 15 bases between the germline ends. The CDR3 is 16 residues long. CDR3 DNA: TGTGCCAGCAGCCAAAGGACTACCAGCGGGACCGGGGAGCTGTTTTTT. Translation: CASSQRTTSGTGELFF. Full variable domain (rest looked up from reference TRBV3-1 and TRBJ2-2): DTAVSQTPKYLVTQMGNDKSIKCEQNLGHDTMYWYKQDSKKFLKIMFSYNNKELIINETVPNRFSPKSPDKAHLNLHINSLELGDSAVYFCASSQRTTSGTGELFFGEGSRLTVL.

The chain carries TRBV7-2 and TRBJ2-5; TRBD2 aligns across 8 bases. The CDR3 length is 17 residues. The V and J ends lost 3 bases and 2 bases, in that order; junction bases with no gene match: 11. Per germline, CDR1 SGHTA and CDR2 FQGNSA. In nucleotides, the CDR3 is TGTGCCAGCAGCTTTGGGGTGGGGACTAGGTCTCAAGAGACCCAGTACTTC. This codes for CASSFGVGTRSQETQYF. The whole variable domain, remainder taken from reference TRBV7-2 and TRBJ2-5, is GAGVSQSPSNKVTEKGKDVELRCDPISGHTALYWYRQSLGQGLEFLIYFQGNSAPDKSGLPSDRFSAERTGGSVSTLTIQRTQQEDSAVYLCASSFGVGTRSQETQYFGPGTRLLVL.

The chain combines TRBV20-1 with TRBJ2-7; 7 nucleotides match TRBD1. This CDR3 is 12 amino acids long. Per germline, CDR1 DFQATT and CDR2 SNEGSKA (reference sequence). Trimming at V came to 4 bases and at J to 3 bases, leaving 3 bases not matched to a gene. The CDR3 here is CSAKPGGYEQYV. CDR3 nucleotides: TGCAGTGCTAAGCCAGGGGGCTACGAGCAGTACGTC.

DNA for the CDR3: TGCAGTGCTAGAGATCTCAGGCTAGCGGAGACCCAGTACTTC. It specifies CSARDLRLAETQYF. The genes are TRBV20-1 and TRBJ2-5; D is perhaps TRBD2 (6 bases). Per the germline V gene, CDR1 is DFQATT and CDR2 is SNEGSKA (reference sequence). The CDR3 runs 14 residues. With 0 bases removed from V and 5 bases from J, the gap between germline ends came to 13 bases.

CDR3 region: CASSQDKGSSGANVLTF. CDR3 sequence (DNA): TGTGCCAGCAGCCAAGATAAGGGGAGTTCTGGGGCCAACGTCCTGACTTTC. This chain connects TRBV4-2 to TRBJ2-6; perhaps D is TRBD1 or TRBD2 (5 bases each). The CDR3 is 17 residues long. Deletions cut 0 bases from V and 1 base from J, with 10 bases between. The germline CDR1 and CDR2 sequences are LGHNA and YNFKEQ.